This TCR beta chain was recorded in a study of Graves' ophthalmopathy and Graves' hyperthyroidism. Whole-study results and caveats: Among expanded thyroid clonotypes above 0.001 frequency, most also occurred in blood. The 13-signature model separated ophthalmopathy from stable hyperthyroidism at approximately 89% sensitivity and around 81% specificity.

Amplification of TCR beta CDR3 regions used RNA transcripts. Second-round multiplex PCR came after a first-round RT-PCR that employed HTBI primers. Each CDR3 protein is one row after TCRdb ran MiXCR on the multiplex PCR reads. The sample comprises tens of thousands of distinct CDR3 sequences, roughly half of which are singletons, and 4.7% rests with the top ten. Moderately to severely active ophthalmopathy under 3 months, CAS at least 3, NOSPECS at least 4. V lost 5 bases and J lost 5; bases outside the gene matches: 5. The CDR3 sequence is 14 residues long. Germline V gene lookup returns CDR1 ENHRY and CDR2 SYGVKD. This clonotype is medium-sized in the sample. Its antigen remains unidentified.

This clonotype was obtained from an adult woman with Graves' ophthalmopathy. Sequencing was carried out using peripheral blood. The rearrangement uses TRBV10-3 and TRBJ2-7; 11 bases fit TRBD1. CDR3 DNA sequence: TGTGCCATCAGTCCCGGACAGGGGGCGGACGAGCAGTACTTC. Its protein is CAISPGQGADEQYF.